This is a list of T cell receptor beta chains from one sample in a study of blood T cell repertoires in COVID-19. TCRdb's table, derived via immunoSEQ multiplex PCR, lists solely in-frame clones and lacks some. Found here are under 200,000 clones, 80% to 85% of them singletons; the top ten hold about 2.7%. The sample was peripheral blood. These receptors were obtained from a human donor with acute or convalescent COVID-19. The donor label of this sample is uncertain. CDR3s include the opening cysteine and the closing phenylalanine or tryptophan. D genes are given only for firm matches. Clone size appears in some rows only: once, few, many, or a class for an expanded clone.

abundance	v_gene	j_gene	len	d_gene	CDR3aa	CDR3nt
NA	TRBV3-1/TRBV3-2	TRBJ2-1	16	TRBD2	CASSQDDSGEGNEQFF	TGTGCCAGCAGCCAAGACGACAGCGGGGAAGGCAATGAGCAGTTCTTC
NA	TRBV7-3	TRBJ2-2	14	NA	CASTPRAGTGELFF	TGTGCCAGCACCCCACGAGCGGGCACCGGGGAGCTGTTTTTT
NA	TRBV12-5	TRBJ2-1	15	NA	CASGLVLNSYNEQFF	TGTGCTAGTGGTTTGGTACTAAACTCCTACAATGAGCAGTTCTTC
NA	TRBV6-5	TRBJ1-4	14	TRBD1	CASRGRQGGEKLFF	TGTGCCAGCAGAGGCAGACAGGGTGGTGAAAAACTGTTTTTT
NA	TRBV5-1	TRBJ2-7	15	TRBD1	CASSLGDRGQNEQYF	TGCGCCAGCAGCTTGGGGGACAGGGGGCAGAACGAGCAGTACTTC
once	TRBV5-4	TRBJ2-3	15	NA	CASSLTDWSTDTQYF	TGTGCCAGCAGCTTGACGGACTGGTCCACAGATACGCAGTATTTT
NA	TRBV5-1	TRBJ2-2	15	NA	CASSLGWGSTGELFF	TGCGCCAGCAGCTTGGGGTGGGGCTCCACCGGGGAGCTGTTTTTT
NA	TRBV6-5	TRBJ1-1	14	NA	CASQTGLQGTEAFF	TGTGCCAGTCAAACGGGACTTCAAGGGACTGAAGCTTTCTTT
NA	TRBV5-1	TRBJ2-7	17	TRBD2	CASRPRLAGLFSYEQYF	TGCGCCAGCAGGCCTCGACTAGCGGGACTATTCTCCTACGAGCAGTACTTC
NA	TRBV7-6	TRBJ1-1	14	NA	CASSPRGRNTEAFF	TGTGCCAGCAGCCCCAGGGGTCGGAACACTGAAGCTTTCTTT
NA	TRBV5-1	TRBJ1-3	14	NA	CASQEGASGNTIYF	TGCGCCAGTCAGGAAGGTGCCTCTGGAAACACCATATATTTT
NA	TRBV2	TRBJ1-6	16	TRBD1	CASSEFTGADNSPLHF	TGTGCCAGCAGTGAATTTACAGGGGCCGATAATTCACCCCTCCACTTT
NA	TRBV2	TRBJ2-3	15	TRBD2	CASTSGSFSTDTQYF	TGTGCCAGCACTAGCGGGTCTTTTAGCACAGATACGCAGTATTTT
few	TRBV6-5	TRBJ2-7	15	NA	CASSKTGTDSYEQYF	TGTGCCAGCTCTAAGACAGGCACCGACTCCTACGAGCAGTACTTC
NA	TRBV6-6	TRBJ2-7	13	NA	CASGGTFTYEQYF	TGCGCCAGCGGCGGAACCTTTACCTACGAGCAGTACTTC
few	TRBV19	TRBJ1-5	14	NA	CASRRRLGNQPQHF	TGTGCCAGTAGAAGGCGGTTAGGCAATCAGCCCCAGCATTTT
NA	TRBV7-2	TRBJ1-5	15	NA	CASTDRGTSGEPQHF	TGTGCCAGCACCGACCGGGGGACTAGCGGGGAGCCCCAGCATTTT
NA	TRBV6-5	TRBJ2-4	15	TRBD2	CASRPGLGGANIQYF	TGTGCCAGCAGGCCGGGACTCGGGGGGGCGAACATTCAGTACTTC
NA	TRBV5-6	TRBJ1-6	15	NA	CASSSGRGRDSPLHF	TGTGCCAGCAGCAGCGGACGGGGTCGGGATTCACCCCTCCACTTT
NA	TRBV6-5	TRBJ1-2	12	TRBD1	CASRGDREGYTF	TGTGCCAGCAGGGGGGACAGGGAGGGCTACACCTTC
NA	TRBV14	TRBJ2-1	16	NA	CASSPRQPSSYNEQFF	TGTGCCAGCAGCCCTAGACAGCCTAGCTCCTACAATGAGCAGTTCTTC
NA	TRBV9	TRBJ2-1	15	TRBD2	CASSVDGEGYNEQFF	TGTGCCAGCAGCGTAGATGGGGAGGGGTACAATGAGCAGTTCTTC
NA	TRBV5-8	TRBJ1-1	13	TRBD1	CASSYRQGLVRAF	TGTGCCAGCAGCTACCGACAGGGTCTCGTCCGGGCTTTT
NA	TRBV7-3	TRBJ2-1	13	TRBD2	CASSLTSGGRRFF	TGTGCCAGCAGCTTGACTAGCGGGGGGCGAAGGTTCTTC